One sample yielded the 29 T cell receptor beta chains listed below, sequenced in a study of T cell responses to AZD1222 COVID-19 vaccine. TCRdb keeps only in-frame clones here, not all; method: immunoSEQ multiplex PCR. The sample has more than 100,000 clones; around nine tenths are singletons. The sample was peripheral blood, taken on day 0 of AZD1222 vaccination. Source of these receptors: an adult in good health.

V gene TRBV7-3 combines with J gene TRBJ2-1; a weak D match, TRBD2 (5 bases). V lost 1 base and J lost 6, with 10 bases in between. This CDR3 spans 14 amino acids. The germline CDR1 and CDR2 sequences are SGHTA and FQGTGA. The CDR3 sequence is CASSLNRGSNEQFF. Written as DNA, the CDR3 is TGTGCCAGCAGCTTAAATCGGGGTAGCAATGAGCAGTTCTTC.

The chain combines TRBV6-5 with TRBJ1-2; D unresolved. V shed 0 bases and J shed 4 bases, with 9 bases lying between them. The CDR3 runs to 14 residues. Germline V gives CDR1 MNHEY, CDR2 SVGAGI. This CDR3 is CASSYSSTFYGYTF. Here the CDR3 DNA reads TGTGCCAGCAGTTACTCGTCAACATTCTATGGCTACACCTTC.

J is TRBJ2-2 and V is TRBV25-1; no clear D. CDR1 and CDR2 (germline): MGHDK, SYGVNS. V shed 2 bases and J shed 5 bases, with 15 bases lying between them. The CDR3 has 16 residues. The CDR3 loop reads CASSERVEKQTGELFF. CDR3 in DNA: TGTGCCAGCAGTGAACGGGTCGAGAAACAGACCGGGGAGCTGTTTTTT.

The V and J genes are TRBV6-1 and TRBJ2-4; 10 nucleotides agree with TRBD1. The CDR3 is 19 amino acids. J gave up 0 bases and V 4 bases, and 12 bases lay outside the gene matches. Germline-derived CDR1 and CDR2 are MNHNS and SASEGT. CDR3 bases: TGTGCCAGCAGTGTTCCGGGACAGGGGCTCCTATTAGCCAAAAACATTCAGTACTTC. It is translated as CASSVPGQGLLLAKNIQYF.

V gene TRBV7-2 combines with J gene TRBJ1-2; D uncertain. Trimming shortened V by 0 bases and J by 8 bases, and 19 bases separated the two germline ends. CDR3 length equals 16 residues. The V gene's germline CDR1 is SGHTA and CDR2 FQGNSA. The CDR3 spells CASSLAALQRLGGYTF. The DNA for the CDR3 is TGTGCCAGCAGCTTAGCCGCCCTTCAACGTCTCGGGGGCTACACCTTC.

CDR3 DNA: TGTGCCAGCAGCGTAGGAGTCCGACAAGGGACTAATGAAAAACTGTTTTTT. Protein: CASSVGVRQGTNEKLFF. This chain links TRBV9 with TRBJ1-4; D is ambiguous. Trimming cost V 0 bases and J 2 bases, with 14 bases left between them. The CDR3 is 17 residues long. Germline CDR1 and CDR2: SGDLS and YYNGEE.

This chain links TRBV18 with TRBJ1-5, with 9 positions matching TRBD1. The ends lost 0 bases at V and 3 bases at J; junction bases unmatched: 3. CDR1 and CDR2 (germline): KGHSH, LQKENI. This CDR3 is 16 amino acids long. The CDR3 coding sequence is TGTGCCAGCTCACCACCGGGACAGGGAGCCAATCAGCCCCAGCATTTT. Amino acid sequence: CASSPPGQGANQPQHF.

This clone appeared a single time. The genes are TRBV15 and TRBJ2-7; D remains ambiguous. The germline V gene encodes CDR1 LNHNV and CDR2 YYDKDF (reference sequence). The CDR3 is made up of 14 amino acids. V was shortened by 0 bases and J by 1 base, with 7 bases between the two germline ends. In DNA form, the CDR3 reads TGTGCCACCAGCAGAGAACAGCTATCCTACGAGCAGTACTTC. Amino acid sequence: CATSREQLSYEQYF.

This chain connects TRBV7-2 to TRBJ1-5; tentative D call: TRBD1 (5 bases). Germline V gene lookup returns CDR1 SGHTA and CDR2 FQGNSA. Between the trimmed V and J ends, which lost 5 bases and 4 bases, there was a span of 9 bases. The CDR3 runs 13 residues. CDR3 protein: CASSQDSNQPQHF. CDR3 nucleotides: TGTGCCAGCAGCCAAGACAGTAATCAGCCCCAGCATTTT.

This clone was recorded only once. The chain couples TRBV7-3 to TRBJ2-3; tentatively, D is TRBD1 (5 bases). Trimming removed 2 bases from V and 1 base from J, with 13 bases in between. CDR3 length: 16 residues. Germline V lookup: CDR1 SGHTA, CDR2 FQGTGA. In DNA, the CDR3 is TGTGCCAGCAGCTTAGCAGGGATCTTCGGCACAGATACGCAGTATTTT. Amino acids: CASSLAGIFGTDTQYF.

CDR3 DNA: TGCGCCAGCAGTCAATCTCGTGGCGGTAACACTGAAGCTTTCTTT. Protein: CASSQSRGGNTEAFF. This chain uses TRBV23-1 with TRBJ1-1; the D is unclear. TRBV23-1 is designated an ORF whose function remains uncertain. V shed 0 bases and J shed 2 bases, with 10 bases lying between them. The CDR3 sequence is 15 residues long.

J is TRBJ1-2 and V is TRBV3-1 (or the pseudogene TRBV3-2); weak D call: TRBD1 (5 bases). CDR1 and CDR2 from the germline V gene are LGHDT and YNNKEL (reference sequence). CDR3 length: 14 residues. With 6 bases removed from V and 2 bases from J, the gap between germline ends came to 13 bases. This chain's CDR3 is CASSPAQGNYGYTF. The CDR3 nucleotides are TGTGCCAGCAGTCCGGCGCAGGGAAACTATGGCTACACCTTC.

The V gene is TRBV5-6, the J gene TRBJ2-1; the D is unclear. Germline V gene lookup returns CDR1 SGHDT and CDR2 YYEEEE. The germline V and J ends were trimmed by 2 bases and 5 bases, with 5 bases remaining between them. The CDR3 runs to 12 residues. In DNA form, the CDR3 reads TGTGCCAGCAGCTTAGGCCACAATGAGCAGTTCTTC. It encodes CASSLGHNEQFF. Supplemented by reference TRBV5-6 and TRBJ2-1, the full variable domain reads DAGVTQSPTHLIKTRGQQVTLRCSPKSGHDTVSWYQQALGQGPQFIFQYYEEEERQRGNFPDRFSGHQFPNYSSELNVNALLLGDSALYLCASSLGHNEQFFGPGTRLTVL.

The chain combines TRBV2 with TRBJ1-1, with D possibly matching TRBD1 (5 bases). V was trimmed by 6 bases and J by 5 bases, leaving 10 bases between them. The CDR3 totals 12 residues. Germline lookup yields CDR1 SNHLY and CDR2 FYNNEI. The CDR3: CASRGDRTEAFF. The CDR3 nucleotides read TGTGCCAGCAGGGGGGATCGGACTGAAGCTTTCTTT.

This clone was seen just once. The chain carries TRBV10-3 and TRBJ1-3; D uncertain. The CDR3 runs to 16 residues. Per germline, CDR1 ENHRY and CDR2 SYGVKD. The V and J ends lost 0 bases and 0 bases respectively, with 9 bases between them. In DNA, the CDR3 is TGTGCCATCAGTGAGTCGAGCAGCTTCTCTGGAAACACCATATATTTT. It yields the protein CAISESSSFSGNTIYF.

V usage is TRBV5-4 and J usage is TRBJ2-7; 11 positions agree with TRBD1. The CDR3 has 14 amino acids. The V and J ends lost 1 base and 9 bases, in that order; junction bases with no gene match: 6. Germline V gene lookup returns CDR1 SGHNT and CDR2 YYREEE (reference sequence). The CDR3: CASSLRTGGEWQYF. The CDR3 nucleotides read TGTGCCAGCAGCTTGAGGACAGGGGGCGAATGGCAGTACTTC.

The V and J genes are TRBV4-1 and TRBJ1-5; 9 nucleotides line up with TRBD1. Per germline, CDR1 MGHRA and CDR2 YSYEKL. J gave up 5 bases and V 1 base, and 6 bases lay outside the gene matches. The CDR3 length is 16 residues. The CDR3 reads CASSQVPGQGDQPQHF. The CDR3 coding sequence is TGCGCCAGCAGCCAAGTTCCGGGACAGGGCGATCAGCCCCAGCATTTT.

This chain uses TRBV5-4 with TRBJ1-6, with no clear D. Trimming took 4 bases from V and 6 from J, leaving 14 bases between them. The CDR3 runs 15 residues. Germline CDR1 is SGHNT and CDR2 is YYREEE (reference sequence). In DNA, the CDR3 is TGTGCCAGCAGCCCGGCGATGGGCTCTAATTCACCCCTCCACTTT. Protein product: CASSPAMGSNSPLHF.

The chain joins TRBV10-3 to TRBJ1-1; D is unclear. The CDR3 extends over 12 amino acids. Trimming pared 7 bases from V and 3 bases from J, leaving 9 bases between. CDR1 and CDR2 (germline): ENHRY, SYGVKD. CDR3 protein: CAIKAVDTEAFF. The CDR3 DNA is TGTGCCATCAAGGCGGTCGACACTGAAGCTTTCTTT.

The chain links TRBV9 to TRBJ1-5; 9 bases are shared with TRBD1. This CDR3 region has 15 residues. J gave up 5 bases and V 0 bases, and 3 bases lay outside the gene matches. The germline V gene encodes CDR1 SGDLS and CDR2 YYNGEE. In DNA form, the CDR3 reads TGTGCCAGCAGCGTAGGGGGACAGGGATATCAGCCCCAGCATTTT. It codes for CASSVGGQGYQPQHF. Supplemented by reference TRBV9 and TRBJ1-5, the full variable domain reads DSGVTQTPKHLITATGQRVTLRCSPRSGDLSVYWYQQSLDQGLQFLIQYYNGEERAKGNILERFSAQQFPDLHSELNLSSLELGDSALYFCASSVGGQGYQPQHFGDGTRLSIL.

This chain uses TRBV7-3 with TRBJ1-4; no firm D call. The CDR3 length is 13 residues. Germline CDR1 SGHTA, CDR2 FQGTGA. The germline V and J ends were trimmed by 2 bases and 3 bases, with 4 bases remaining between them. The CDR3 protein is CASSLLPNEKLFF. The CDR3 DNA sequence: TGTGCCAGCAGCTTACTTCCTAATGAAAAACTGTTTTTT.

In this sample, this clone turned up once. The chain carries TRBV10-3 and TRBJ2-2; D is unclear. In germline, CDR1 is ENHRY, CDR2 SYGVKD. This CDR3 is 11 amino acids long. V shed 8 bases and J shed 5 bases, with 6 bases lying between them. Written as DNA, the CDR3 is TGTGCCATCTTGAGGACCGGGGAGCTGTTTTTT. The encoded protein is CAILRTGELFF.

J is TRBJ2-1 and V is TRBV6-5, with D possibly matching TRBD1 (5 bases). Germline CDR1 reads MNHEY; CDR2 reads SVGAGI. The CDR3 is made up of 15 amino acids. V was cut by 2 bases and J by 4 bases, with 12 bases left in between. The CDR3 loop reads CASSYAPRQYNEQFF. The CDR3 DNA reads TGTGCCAGCAGTTACGCCCCCCGACAGTACAATGAGCAGTTCTTC.

V is TRBV19 and J is TRBJ1-1; D possibly corresponds to TRBD1 (5 bases). The germline V and J ends were trimmed by 7 bases and 6 bases, with 18 bases remaining between them. The CDR3 has 14 amino acids. In germline, CDR1 is LNHDA, CDR2 SQIVND (reference sequence). The CDR3 is CASNPGAGTSEAFF. The CDR3 DNA is TGTGCCAGTAACCCCGGGGCCGGGACCTCTGAAGCTTTCTTT.

This rearrangement joins TRBV10-3 to TRBJ1-4; D is ambiguous. With 8 bases removed from V and 0 bases from J, the gap between germline ends came to 7 bases. Germline loops: CDR1 ENHRY, CDR2 SYGVKD. The CDR3 loop spans 13 amino acids. CDR3 DNA: TGTGCCATCCGCACTGCAACTAATGAAAAACTGTTTTTT. This encodes CAIRTATNEKLFF.

CDR3 region: CSAAPGGRAFF. DNA of the CDR3: TGCAGTGCGGCCCCCGGGGGGCGAGCTTTCTTT. The chain carries TRBV20-1 and TRBJ1-1; a possible D gene is TRBD1 (6 bases). The V gene lost 6 bases and the J gene lost 10 bases, with 15 bases spanning the gap. CDR3 length equals 11 residues. Per the germline V gene, CDR1 is DFQATT and CDR2 is SNEGSKA (reference sequence).

The chain recombines TRBV18 with TRBJ1-3; a weak D match, TRBD1 (5 bases). Germline V CDR1 and CDR2: KGHSH, LQKENI. V was pared by 5 bases and J by 0 bases, with 14 bases between. The CDR3 has 16 amino acids. The chain's CDR3 is CASSTGLLSSGNTIYF. The CDR3 nucleotides are TGTGCCAGCTCAACGGGACTCCTGAGCTCTGGAAACACCATATATTTT.

This sequence joins TRBV6-5 and TRBJ2-2, with D possibly TRBD1 on 7 matching bases. The CDR3 is made up of 15 amino acids. The ends were cut back, 7 bases at V and 6 bases at J, with 18 bases in the middle. Germline assignment: CDR1 MNHEY and CDR2 SVGAGI. CDR3 DNA sequence: TGTGCCAGCAAGGGGGCGGGGCTCGTCCCCGGGGAGCTGTTTTTT. Translating it yields CASKGAGLVPGELFF.

The chain combines TRBV7-9 with TRBJ1-3; TRBD1 agrees at 8 bases. This CDR3 is built from 18 residues. Germline V gives CDR1 SEHNR, CDR2 FQNEAQ (reference sequence). V lost 1 base, J lost 0 bases, and 8 bases stayed unmatched. The CDR3 coding sequence is TGTGCCAGCAGCTTAGTATATGACAGGGGAATCTCTGGAAACACCATATATTTT. Protein sequence: CASSLVYDRGISGNTIYF.